This TCR beta chain is drawn from a study of Ad26.COV2.S vaccination and SARS-CoV-2 variants. Treatment specified: some 20 received Ad26.COV2.S at low or high dose, single or two shots; 5 received placebo; per-sample allocation not given. Vaccine and placebo recipients were sampled on day 63 after the first injection. TCRdb's table, derived via immunoSEQ multiplex PCR, lists solely in-frame clones and lacks some. The repertoire has 320,000 or so clones, under 90% of them found once; the top ten carry around 5.5%. Sequencing was performed on peripheral blood, taken in a trial of Ad26.COV2.S vaccine versus placebo. The receptor comes from a person aged 18-60 years who received the Ad26.COV2.S COVID-19 vaccine or a placebo.

The CDR3 DNA reads TGTGCCAGCAGCTCCTCAACAGCGAGTCAGACAGATACGCAGTATTTT. It translates to CASSSSTASQTDTQYF. The J gene is TRBJ2-3, the V gene TRBV7-9; D not resolved. V gave up 4 bases and J gave up 3 bases, with 17 bases separating them. The CDR3 is 16 residues long. Germline values: CDR1 SEHNR, CDR2 FQNEAQ (reference sequence).